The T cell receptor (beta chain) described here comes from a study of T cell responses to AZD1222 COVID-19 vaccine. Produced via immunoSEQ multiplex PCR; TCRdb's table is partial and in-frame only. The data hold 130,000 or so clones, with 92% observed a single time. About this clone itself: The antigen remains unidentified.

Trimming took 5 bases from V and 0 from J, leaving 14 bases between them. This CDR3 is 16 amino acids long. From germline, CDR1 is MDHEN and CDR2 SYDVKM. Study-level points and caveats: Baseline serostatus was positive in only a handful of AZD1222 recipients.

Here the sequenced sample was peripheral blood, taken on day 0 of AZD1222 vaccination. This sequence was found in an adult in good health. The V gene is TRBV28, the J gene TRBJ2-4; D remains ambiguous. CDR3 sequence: CASSLYRSGAKNIQYF. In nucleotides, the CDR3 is TGTGCCAGCAGTCTATACAGATCCGGAGCCAAAAACATTCAGTACTTC.